The rows below give T cell receptor beta chains drawn from one sample of a study of blood T cell repertoires in COVID-19. Profiling relied on immunoSEQ multiplex PCR, and the TCRdb table lists in-frame clones only, not all of them. The sample records hundreds of thousands of clones, just under 90% being singletons. Specimen: peripheral blood. The origin of the receptors is a woman between 18 and 29 years old with acute or convalescent COVID-19. CDR3s leave out the opening cysteine and the closing phenylalanine or tryptophan. Clone sizes are given selectively: once, few, many, or a class where the clone is expanded.

V,length,J,size,CDR3
TRBV9,13,TRBJ2-7,NA,ASSSQATASYEQY
TRBV28,12,TRBJ1-1,NA,ASSFLDRNTEAF
TRBV7-8,11,TRBJ1-1,NA,ASSFELVVEAF
TRBV28,11,TRBJ2-1,NA,ASRGPPYNEQF
TRBV25-1,15,TRBJ1-4,NA,ASINPYRWTSREKLF
TRBV6-5,13,TRBJ1-1,NA,ASRRQGVGSTEAF
TRBV6-5,14,TRBJ1-1,NA,ASSYLTGGDDTEAF
TRBV5-1,13,TRBJ1-5,NA,ASSLSSGGNQPQH
TRBV27,12,TRBJ1-2,NA,ASSLGQGNYGYT
TRBV7-6,13,TRBJ2-7,once,ASSLAQGGSYEQY
TRBV3-1/TRBV3-2,13,TRBJ2-7,NA,ASSQGVGGDYEQY
TRBV7-9,10,TRBJ2-3,NA,ASSLFSDTQY
TRBV6-2/TRBV6-3,14,TRBJ1-1,NA,ASSHRQARMNTEAF
TRBV19,16,TRBJ1-1,NA,ASSIPAHKAARYTEAF
TRBV27,10,TRBJ2-5,NA,ASRVGQGAQY
TRBV28,12,TRBJ1-2,NA,ASRRPQGAGGYT
TRBV19,13,TRBJ2-2,NA,ASKAGGWNTGELF
TRBV6-5,9,TRBJ1-5,NA,ASGGFGPQH
TRBV19,12,TRBJ1-2,NA,ASSIRRREQGYT
TRBV5-5,15,TRBJ1-2,once,ASSFWSEGHTNYGYT
TRBV10-3,15,TRBJ2-2,once,ATTGDSDTFGTGELF
TRBV6-5,12,TRBJ1-1,NA,ASSTLVANTEAF
TRBV3-1/TRBV3-2,12,TRBJ2-3,NA,ASSHNPGTDTQY
TRBV27,14,TRBJ2-6,NA,ASSPNRVSGANVLT
TRBV5-5,12,TRBJ1-5,NA,ASSGTGGMQPQH
TRBV9,16,TRBJ2-2,NA,ASSVALAGDPNTGELF
TRBV29-1,13,TRBJ2-2,NA,SVASETRVDGELF
TRBV5-4,12,TRBJ1-2,NA,ASSSWGDAYGYT
TRBV5-6,15,TRBJ1-4,NA,ASSFTGDGWDNEKLF
TRBV18,11,TRBJ1-2,few,ASSPPSLYGYT
TRBV7-9,16,TRBJ1-3,NA,ASSPIGPKAGSGNTIY
TRBV28,14,TRBJ2-2,NA,ASRPPGQGFTGELF
TRBV25-1,13,TRBJ1-6,NA,ASRGGRPENSPLH
TRBV27,13,TRBJ1-6,NA,ASSLTGINYSPLH
TRBV6-1,13,TRBJ1-2,NA,ASSDRTGGVYGYT
TRBV4-3,15,TRBJ1-1,NA,ASSQVLGGQGATEAF
TRBV3-1/TRBV3-2,15,TRBJ1-5,NA,ASSQGGGGDSNQPQH
TRBV6-5,11,TRBJ1-1,NA,ASSYTGGTEAF
TRBV7-9,12,TRBJ1-2,once,ASSYRDRAGGYT
TRBV4-3,11,TRBJ2-7,NA,ASSQDGSYEQY
TRBV4-3,14,TRBJ1-2,NA,ASSQAGKGGSKGYT
TRBV6-1,13,TRBJ1-2,NA,ASSEQQGTNYGYT
TRBV9,12,TRBJ1-2,NA,ASSPRTGGYGYT
TRBV29-1,11,TRBJ1-1,NA,SVATGEPAEAF
TRBV30,13,TRBJ2-3,NA,AWSRAGLAFDTQY
TRBV19,13,TRBJ1-1,NA,ASSPWEHPNTEAF
TRBV30,17,TRBJ2-6,NA,AWSVRAGGDLTGANVLT
TRBV6-2/TRBV6-3,12,TRBJ1-1,NA,ASSYGQANTEAF
TRBV19,13,TRBJ2-3,NA,ASSTDRGKGDTQY
TRBV7-2,16,TRBJ2-4,NA,ASSLAPLTWTFGDIQY
TRBV6-2/TRBV6-3,14,TRBJ2-3,NA,ASSPRVRGGMDTQY
TRBV6-6,11,TRBJ1-3,NA,ASQELRPDTIY
TRBV9,14,TRBJ1-1,NA,ASSVGAGAQGAEAF
TRBV6-5,10,TRBJ1-2,NA,ASSYGRGGYT
TRBV7-6,10,TRBJ1-5,NA,ASSSTGQPQH
TRBV9,17,TRBJ2-6,NA,ASSVATREEDSGANVLT
TRBV5-6,12,TRBJ2-7,once,ASSPNYPSYEQY
TRBV7-8,13,TRBJ2-5,NA,ASSLVGGRRETQY